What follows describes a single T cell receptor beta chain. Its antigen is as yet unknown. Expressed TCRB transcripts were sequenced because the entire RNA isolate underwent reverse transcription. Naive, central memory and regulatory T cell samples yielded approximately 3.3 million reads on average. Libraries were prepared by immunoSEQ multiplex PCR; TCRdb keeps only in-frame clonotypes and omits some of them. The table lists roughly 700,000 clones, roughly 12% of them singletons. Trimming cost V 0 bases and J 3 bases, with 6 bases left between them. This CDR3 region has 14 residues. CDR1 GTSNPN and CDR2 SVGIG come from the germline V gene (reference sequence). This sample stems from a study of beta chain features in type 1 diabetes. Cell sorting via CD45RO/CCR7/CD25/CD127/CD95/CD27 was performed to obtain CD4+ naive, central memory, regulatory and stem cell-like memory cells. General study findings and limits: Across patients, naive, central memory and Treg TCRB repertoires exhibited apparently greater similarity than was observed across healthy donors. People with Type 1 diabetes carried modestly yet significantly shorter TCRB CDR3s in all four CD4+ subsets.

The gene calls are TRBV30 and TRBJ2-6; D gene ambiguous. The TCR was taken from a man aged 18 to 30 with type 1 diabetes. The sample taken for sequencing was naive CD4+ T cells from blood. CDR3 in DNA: TGTGCCTGGAGTGTAGGGTATGGGGCCAACGTCCTGACTTTC. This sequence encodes CAWSVGYGANVLTF. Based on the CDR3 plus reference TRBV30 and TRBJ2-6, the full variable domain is SQTIHQWPATLVQPVGSPLSLECTVEGTSNPNLYWYRQAAGRGLQLLFYSVGIGQISSEVPQNLSASRPQDRQFILSSKKLLLSDSGFYLCAWSVGYGANVLTFGAGSRLTVL.